The entry that follows covers one T cell receptor (beta chain) sequence. Its cognate antigen is unknown. Treatment specified: roughly 20 received Ad26.COV2.S at low or high dose, single or two shots; about 5 received placebo; per-sample allocation not given. After the first vaccine or placebo injection, samples were drawn on day 63. This entry is derived from a study of Ad26.COV2.S vaccination and SARS-CoV-2 variants. Study-wide context: Ad26.COV2.S was injected intramuscularly once or twice, 56 days apart.

Profiled with immunoSEQ multiplex PCR; TCRdb holds only in-frame clones, not every one. The sample holds about 350,000 clones, around 89% seen once. General observations from the study: Whether participants received vaccine or placebo, their non-spike TCR breadth was similar.

The germline CDR1 and CDR2 sequences are SNHLY and FYNNEI. The germline V and J ends were trimmed by 5 bases and 2 bases, with 19 bases remaining between them. This CDR3 region has 16 residues. The genes are TRBV2 and TRBJ2-7; tentatively, D is TRBD2 (7 bases). Sequenced here: peripheral blood, sampled in a trial of Ad26.COV2.S vaccine versus placebo. The receptor's source is a person aged 18 to 65 who received the Ad26.COV2.S COVID-19 vaccine or a placebo. The CDR3 coding sequence is TGTGCCAGCAGTTGGGGCCCCCGCGGGGGCCCCTACGAGCAGTACTTC. This encodes CASSWGPRGGPYEQYF.